The 5 T cell receptor beta chains below all came from one sample that was sequenced in a study of T cells in Graves' hyperthyroidism and ophthalmopathy. Amplification of TCR beta CDR3 regions was performed using RNA transcripts as template. The HTBI primer set drove a first-round RT-PCR of the TCR CDR3. TCRdb itself ran the multiplex PCR reads through MiXCR, one entry per CDR3 protein. The sample lists 300,000 to 350,000 distinct CDR3 sequences, 15% to 20% occurring once. The sample taken for sequencing was blood. Source of these receptors: a woman in her fifties or sixties with Graves' hyperthyroidism.

Many counts were recorded for this clonotype. One end of the junction varies from germline; a read error may be responsible. The gene calls are TRBV2 and TRBJ2-1; 9 bases align to TRBD2. CDR1 is SNHLY and CDR2 is FYNNEI in the germline V gene. The CDR3 is made up of 16 amino acids. CDR3 DNA: TGTGCCAGCAGGGAAGGTAGCGGGAGAGTTTACAATGAGCAGTTCTTC. It yields the protein CASREGSGRVYNEQFF.

This clonotype has only a few counts. This rearrangement joins TRBV9 to TRBJ1-2; D not certain. V lost 0 bases to trimming and J lost 6 bases, with 18 bases between them. This CDR3 spans 16 amino acids. Germline loops: CDR1 SGDLS, CDR2 YYNGEE. CDR3 protein: CASSVVQDGGIDGYTF. CDR3 nucleotide sequence: TGTGCCAGCAGCGTAGTCCAGGACGGTGGAATAGATGGCTACACCTTC. Full variable domain (outside the CDR3, taken from reference TRBV9 and TRBJ1-2): DSGVTQTPKHLITATGQRVTLRCSPRSGDLSVYWYQQSLDQGLQFLIQYYNGEERAKGNILERFSAQQFPDLHSELNLSSLELGDSALYFCASSVVQDGGIDGYTFGSGTRLTVV.

This clonotype has ten or more counts. The chain recombines TRBV2 with TRBJ1-2; TRBD1 aligns across 9 bases. Germline V gives CDR1 SNHLY, CDR2 FYNNEI. With V trimmed by 5 bases and J by 8 bases, 9 bases remained unmatched. The CDR3 contains 14 residues. The CDR3 nucleotides are TGTGCCAGCAGTTTCCGGGACAGGGATGAGGGCTACACCTTC. Its translation is CASSFRDRDEGYTF.

This clonotype was seen once. The chain carries TRBV29-1 and TRBJ2-5; D is tentatively TRBD1 or TRBD2 (5 bases each). Germline V gene sequence: CDR1 SQVTM, CDR2 ANQGSEA. Trimming stripped 6 bases from V and 0 bases from J, with 14 bases between. The CDR3 length is 14 residues. CDR3 region: CSVTDWGYQETQYF. The CDR3 bases are TGCAGCGTCACCGACTGGGGGTACCAAGAGACCCAGTACTTC.

This clonotype was detected ten times or more. The J gene is TRBJ2-5, the V gene TRBV3-1; D uncertain. V lost 6 bases and J lost 2, with 10 bases in between. This CDR3 comprises 13 residues. From germline, CDR1 is LGHDT and CDR2 YNNKEL (reference sequence). CDR3: CASRQLQQETQYF. The CDR3 region has the DNA TGTGCCAGCAGGCAACTACAGCAAGAGACCCAGTACTTC.